This is a list of T cell receptor beta chains from one sample in a study of shared clonotypes between healthy human individuals. Sequencing was performed with immunoSEQ multiplex PCR; in TCRdb, only in-frame clones are kept and a portion is missing. The table lists roughly 1,600,000 clones, approximately 98.5% of them singletons. The sequencing sample was made of naive CD4+ T cells sorted from blood. The receptors were sampled from a man aged 25-40 years in good health. CDR3s include the opening cysteine and the closing phenylalanine or tryptophan. The D gene is left open where the match is weak. Some rows have no size entry. The others give once, few or many, or a class for an expanded clone.

len,v_gene,d_gene,abundance,j_gene,CDR3nt,CDR3aa
16,TRBV9,.,.,TRBJ2-1,TGTGCCAGCAGCGTGGGGCCCCAGACTAAATACAATGAGCAGTTCTTC,CASSVGPQTKYNEQFF
14,TRBV5-4,.,.,TRBJ2-5,TGTGCCAGCAGCCCGGGGCTTCCTAAAGAGACCCAGTACTTC,CASSPGLPKETQYF
15,TRBV5-6,TRBD2,.,TRBJ2-1,TGTGCCAGCAGCCGCGACCGGGGGGCCTACAATGAGCAGTTCTTC,CASSRDRGAYNEQFF
13,TRBV5-8,.,.,TRBJ2-1,TGTGCCAGCAGGAGGGTGTTCGGAGGCTTGCAGTTCTTC,CASRRVFGGLQFF
18,TRBV11-2,.,once,TRBJ2-5,TGTGCCAGCAGCTTAGATCTTCAACCGGGACGCATCCAAGAGACCCAGTACTTC,CASSLDLQPGRIQETQYF
15,TRBV6-4,TRBD1,.,TRBJ2-3,TGTGCCAGCAGTGCCAGGGACAGGGAAACAGATACGCAGTATTTT,CASSARDRETDTQYF
13,TRBV10-3,.,.,TRBJ2-1,TGTGCCATCACTCGGGCTCCTGGCGATGAGCAGTTCTTC,CAITRAPGDEQFF
13,TRBV27,TRBD1,.,TRBJ1-2,TGTGCCAGCAGCCCGACAGGGGACTATGGCTACACCTTC,CASSPTGDYGYTF
17,TRBV18,TRBD2,.,TRBJ2-2,TGTGCCAGCTCACCACCTCCGCCTAGCGGGATTACCGGGGAGCTGTTTTTT,CASSPPPPSGITGELFF
18,TRBV27,TRBD2,.,TRBJ2-7,TGTGCCAGCACCGAGGGGGCTTTGGGCCTAGCGGGAGTGTTCGAGCAGTACTTC,CASTEGALGLAGVFEQYF
18,TRBV11-2,TRBD1,.,TRBJ2-2,TGTGCCAGCAGCTTGGGACAGGGTGCCATGTTGAACACCGGGGAGCTGTTTTTT,CASSLGQGAMLNTGELFF
17,TRBV4-2,TRBD2,.,TRBJ2-2,TGTGCCAGCAGCCAAGAACGTGGACTAGCGGGACCCGGGGAGCTGTTTTTT,CASSQERGLAGPGELFF
13,TRBV28,.,.,TRBJ1-2,TGTGCCAGCATGTCCGGGATTAACTATGGCTACACCTTC,CASMSGINYGYTF
15,TRBV5-1,.,.,TRBJ2-1,TGCGCCAGCAGCTTGAGGACAGACCCCTACAATGAGCAGTTCTTC,CASSLRTDPYNEQFF
17,TRBV7-3,TRBD2,.,TRBJ2-1,TGTGCCAGCAGCTCATACCTTACTAGCGGGAGGCTAAATGAGCAGTTCTTC,CASSSYLTSGRLNEQFF